This T cell receptor (beta chain) emerged from a study of T cell responses to AZD1222 COVID-19 vaccine. The protocol was immunoSEQ multiplex PCR, while the TCRdb copy is restricted to in-frame clones and leaves out a portion. The sample shows fewer than 120,000 clones, roughly 87% of them seen only once. The CDR3 has 13 residues. CDR1 is GTSNPN and CDR2 is SVGIG in the germline V gene (reference sequence). V gave up 3 bases and J gave up 5 bases; unmatched junction bases: 5. Sequencing was performed on peripheral blood, taken on day 0 of AZD1222 vaccination. The receptor was derived from an adult in good health. The V and J genes are TRBV30 and TRBJ1-2; 8 positions match TRBD1. The CDR3: CAWRSGGMYGYTF. CDR3 in DNA: TGTGCCTGGAGGTCAGGGGGCATGTATGGCTACACCTTC.